Below are 7 T cell receptor beta chains sequenced from a single sample in a study of shared clonotypes between healthy human individuals. The assay was immunoSEQ multiplex PCR, and TCRdb's table has in-frame clones only and misses some. The repertoire holds about a million clones, with 60% to 80% as singletons. Material for sequencing was memory CD4+ T cells from PBMCs. Documented subset: CD45RA-negative fraction. These receptors were obtained from a man between 18 and 29 years old in good health. Some clones in this sample may be carry-over from other donors' samples.

A few counts support this clone. The CDR3, as DNA: TGTGCCAGCAGGTCTCCGTCGAACACTGAAGCTTTCTTT. Translated: CASRSPSNTEAFF. The chain is built from TRBV28 and TRBJ1-1; D unclear. V was shortened by 6 bases and J by 1 base, with 9 bases between the two germline ends. The V gene's germline CDR1 is MDHEN and CDR2 SYDVKM. The CDR3 has 13 amino acids.

The chain combines TRBV7-2 with TRBJ2-1, with D perhaps TRBD1 or TRBD2 (5 bases each). With 1 base removed from V and 8 bases from J, the gap between germline ends came to 9 bases. The germline gives CDR1 SGHTA, CDR2 FQGNSA. CDR3 length equals 13 residues. The CDR3 region has the DNA TGTGCCAGCAGCTTAGTTGAGGGGTATGAGCAGTTCTTC. It translates to CASSLVEGYEQFF.

Concerning this clone itself: Other DNA sequences from this sample encode an identical CDR3 as well. The rearrangement uses TRBV15 and TRBJ1-1, with D unclear. V lost 3 bases and J 1 base, leaving 3 bases between the germline ends. CDR1 is LNHNV and CDR2 is YYDKDF in the germline V gene (reference sequence). The CDR3 extends over 12 amino acids. Written as DNA, the CDR3 is TGTGCCACCAGCAGGGGGAACACTGAAGCTTTCTTT. Translating gives CATSRGNTEAFF.

The genes are TRBV2 and TRBJ2-3, with D unresolved. V was clipped by 6 bases and J by 2 bases, with 6 bases between them. CDR1 SNHLY and CDR2 FYNNEI come from the germline V gene. This CDR3 is 12 amino acids long. CDR3 in DNA: TGTGCCAGCAGCCAGATCACAGATACGCAGTATTTT. This gives the protein CASSQITDTQYF.

The J gene is TRBJ2-7, the V gene TRBV5-1, with 7 bases lining up with TRBD2. The CDR3 is made up of 15 amino acids. Trimming at V came to 4 bases and at J to 0 bases, leaving 7 bases not matched to a gene. Germline CDR1 SGHRS, CDR2 YFSETQ. The CDR3 region has the DNA TGCGCCAGCAGCCCCACAGGCGGGGGCTCCTACGAGCAGTACTTC. Its translation: CASSPTGGGSYEQYF.

This clone was recorded a few times. The genes are TRBV15 and TRBJ2-7, with a weak D call TRBD1 (6 bases). CDR3 length: 13 residues. V shed 8 bases and J shed 6 bases, with 17 bases lying between them. Germline V lookup: CDR1 LNHNV, CDR2 YYDKDF (reference sequence). In nucleotides, the CDR3 is TGTGCCACCGCAGGCAGGGGAACACCCGAGCAGTACTTC. Its translation: CATAGRGTPEQYF. Using reference TRBV15 and TRBJ2-7 for the parts outside the CDR3, the full variable domain is DAMVIQNPRYQVTQFGKPVTLSCSQTLNHNVMYWYQQKSSQAPKLLFHYYDKDFNNEADTPDNFQSRRPNTSFCFLDIRSPGLGDTAMYLCATAGRGTPEQYFGPGTRLTVT.

The gene calls are TRBV2 and TRBJ2-4; D remains unclear. In germline, CDR1 is SNHLY, CDR2 FYNNEI. This CDR3 contains 13 residues. Trimming removed 5 bases from V and 3 bases from J, with 8 bases in between. CDR3 in DNA: TGTGCCAGCAGTACGGACGTCAAAAACATTCAGTACTTC. Translation: CASSTDVKNIQYF.